The T cell receptor beta chain under discussion was sequenced for a study of T cell repertoires in cytomegalovirus infection. CDR3 length equals 16 residues. From germline, CDR1 is MNHEY and CDR2 SMNVEV (reference sequence). V lost 1 base and J lost 9; bases outside the gene matches: 10. As concerns this clonotype: What it binds is unknown.

TCRdb passed the reads through MiXCR, listing each CDR3 protein once. The sample contains 900,000 to 950,000 distinct CDR3 sequences, 30% to 40% of which appear only once. Sequenced here: cultured CD8+ T cells from PBMCs, sampled from culture after CMV antigen stimulation. The sequence was obtained from a human donor in good health (CMV status not recorded). Some clones in this sample may be carry-over from other donors' samples. The chain recombines TRBV27 with TRBJ2-1; TRBD1 matches at 9 bases. Here the CDR3 reads CASSLYSTGGYGEQFF. In DNA, the CDR3 is TGTGCCAGCAGTTTATATTCGACAGGGGGGTACGGTGAGCAGTTCTTC.